Sequencing of this TCR beta chain was carried out in a study of T cells after yellow fever vaccination. The V end lost 8 bases, the J end lost 2 bases, and 13 bases lay between the germline ends. The germline gives CDR1 MDHEN, CDR2 SYDVKM. CDR3 length: 13 amino acids. In its sample, this clonotype was seen many times. Antigen unknown. General study findings and limits: Few clonotypes appeared in both CD4 and CD8 compartments. Reappearance after the booster was seen for most primary-vaccination clones, at 95% to 97% CD4 and about 90% CD8. Repertoires sorted by FACS could include abundant clonotypes that are contaminants from the bulk population.

As TCR cDNA was made by 5'RACE template switching, a universal primer site and UMIs were added. One entry per CDR3 protein, called by TCRdb with MiXCR from the 5' RACE reads. The table has approximately 150,000 distinct CDR3 sequences, approximately 6.2% seen once. Sequencing used CD4+ T cells sorted from PBMCs, obtained on the day of the first yellow fever vaccination. V gene TRBV28 combines with J gene TRBJ2-7; D is perhaps TRBD1 (6 bases). This clonotype was obtained from a man younger than 35 who received the YFV17D yellow fever vaccine. The CDR3 sequence is CASGSQGPYEQYV. The CDR3 coding sequence is TGTGCCAGCGGGTCACAGGGCCCCTACGAGCAGTACGTC.